The source of this T cell receptor (beta chain) is a study of beta chain features in type 1 diabetes. Study information: Investigators examined under 140 million sorted cells across all samples.

Details on this clone: No antigen is known for it.

Overall study results and limits: The naive, central memory and Treg TCRB repertoires showed an apparent similarity that was greater among patients than among healthy donors. When Type 1 diabetes patients were examined, their TCRB CDR3s proved moderately but significantly shorter in all four CD4+ subsets. Since sequencing was performed on cDNA, cells with high TCR expression could be over-represented. At VDJ recombination sites, type 1 diabetes patients had fewer insertions and more deleted nucleotides.

The investigators reverse transcribed all of the isolated RNA, so they sequenced expressed TCRB transcripts. TCRdb's copy holds only in-frame clones and misses some; the assay was immunoSEQ multiplex PCR. The sample lists 200,000 to 300,000 clones; about 14% were seen once. Germline assignment: CDR1 MGHRA and CDR2 YSYEKL. V lost 4 bases and J lost 0; bases outside the gene matches: 4. There are 15 residues in the CDR3. Sequenced input: naive CD4+ T cells from blood. This receptor was identified in a man aged 25 to 40 with type 1 diabetes. The J gene is TRBJ2-7, the V gene TRBV4-1; 9 positions match TRBD2. CDR3 DNA sequence: TGCGCCAGCAGCCGACTAGCGGCATTCTCCTACGAGCAGTACTTC. Translating it yields CASSRLAAFSYEQYF.